The 17 T cell receptor beta chains below come from one sample, sequenced in a study of T cell responses to AZD1222 COVID-19 vaccine. Only in-frame clones appear in the TCRdb table, and some are missing; sequencing was by immunoSEQ multiplex PCR. The data contain about 97,000 clones, more than 70% of them seen just once; the ten biggest clones take up about 2.8%. The sequences come from peripheral blood, collected on day 0 of AZD1222 vaccination. The receptors originated from an adult in good health.

This sequence joins TRBV25-1 and TRBJ1-2; a weak D match, TRBD1 (5 bases). Trimming cost V 2 bases and J 8 bases, with 9 bases left between them. Germline CDR1 reads MGHDK; CDR2 reads SYGVNS. The CDR3 loop spans 12 amino acids. CDR3 in DNA: TGTGCCAGCAGTGAACAGGGTTGGGGCTACACCTTC. This sequence encodes CASSEQGWGYTF.

The count of this clone is one. The chain carries TRBV27 and TRBJ2-1; 7 bases are a match to TRBD1. The CDR3 runs to 12 residues. V trimming: 5 bases; J trimming: 15 bases; junction bases outside the gene matches: 10. Germline loops: CDR1 MNHEY, CDR2 SMNVEV (reference sequence). CDR3 bases: TGTGCCAGCAGTCCCGGGACAGAGGGTGGGTTCTTC. It encodes CASSPGTEGGFF.

The rearrangement links TRBV3-1 (or the pseudogene TRBV3-2) to TRBJ1-6; no clear D. The CDR3 is 13 residues long. CDR1 LGHDT and CDR2 YNNKEL come from the germline V gene (reference sequence). Deletions cut 1 base from V and 5 bases from J, with 3 bases between. CDR3 DNA: TGTGCCAGCAGCCAAGGAGATAATTCACCCCTCCACTTT. It translates to CASSQGDNSPLHF.

V gene TRBV28 combines with J gene TRBJ2-2; D unclear. CDR1 MDHEN and CDR2 SYDVKM come from the germline V gene. V lost 3 bases, J lost 6 bases, and 8 bases lay in between. The CDR3 sequence is 13 residues long. The CDR3 DNA reads TGTGCCAGCAGTTTGGGTTTTCCCGGGGAGCTGTTTTTT. This gives the protein CASSLGFPGELFF.

This clone showed up just a few times. This chain connects TRBV5-1 to TRBJ2-5; D possibly corresponds to TRBD2 (6 bases). The germline V gene encodes CDR1 SGHRS and CDR2 YFSETQ. The CDR3 is 13 residues long. Trimming took off 1 base at V and 5 bases at J, with 9 bases between the two ends. The CDR3: CASSLNSGETQYF. In DNA form, the CDR3 reads TGCGCCAGCAGCTTGAACAGCGGGGAGACCCAGTACTTC.

The V gene is TRBV19, the J gene TRBJ1-5; no firm D call. This CDR3 contains 15 residues. Germline V gene data show CDR1 as LNHDA and CDR2 as SQIVND (reference sequence). V lost 6 bases, J lost 0 bases, and 12 bases lay in between. CDR3 sequence: CASSRQEHSNQPQHF. The CDR3 nucleotides read TGTGCCAGTAGCAGACAAGAACATAGCAATCAGCCCCAGCATTTT.

The V gene is TRBV28, the J gene TRBJ1-1; D might be TRBD1 (6 bases). V lost 3 bases and J 3 bases, leaving 29 bases between the germline ends. In germline, CDR1 is MDHEN, CDR2 SYDVKM. The CDR3 has 20 amino acids. The DNA of the CDR3 is TGTGCCAGCAGTTTCCCTTCAACAGGGTCCTTCATGGGGTTGGACACTGAAGCTTTCTTT. Translation gives CASSFPSTGSFMGLDTEAFF.

This chain connects TRBV10-3 to TRBJ2-7; 8 bases align to TRBD1. The CDR3 length is 11 residues. The V and J ends lost 6 bases and 6 bases, in that order; junction bases with no gene match: 1. Germline CDR1 is ENHRY and CDR2 is SYGVKD. The DNA of the CDR3 is TGTGCCATCAGACAGGGGGTCGAGCAGTACTTC. It specifies CAIRQGVEQYF.

The chain carries TRBV6-1 and TRBJ1-5, with D perhaps TRBD1 (5 bases). V dropped 1 base and J dropped 4 bases, with 8 bases sitting between them. The CDR3 has 14 amino acids. Germline V gene data show CDR1 as MNHNS and CDR2 as SASEGT. The CDR3 loop reads CASSEGGENQPQHF. As DNA, the CDR3 is TGTGCCAGCAGTGAAGGAGGGGAAAATCAGCCCCAGCATTTT.

V and J are TRBV5-1 and TRBJ2-6; TRBD2 agrees at 8 bases. The junction had 4 bases not matched to a gene; V was cut back by 8 bases and J by 0 bases. This CDR3 comprises 15 residues. In germline, CDR1 is SGHRS, CDR2 YFSETQ. CDR3 residues: CASSGARSGANVLTF. CDR3 coding DNA: TGCGCCAGTAGCGGGGCCCGCTCTGGGGCCAACGTCCTGACTTTC.

V is TRBV7-8 and J is TRBJ1-1; D not certain. The CDR3 is 15 amino acids. Germline lookup yields CDR1 SGHVS and CDR2 FQNEAQ. V lost 5 bases to trimming and J lost 0 bases, with 13 bases between them. The CDR3 coding sequence is TGTGCCAGCAGCGGTGGACTGTTCATGAACACTGAAGCTTTCTTT. Translated, it gives CASSGGLFMNTEAFF.

The chain uses TRBV25-1 and TRBJ2-5, with a possible D match to TRBD2 (6 bases). V was trimmed by 4 bases and J by 5 bases, leaving 11 bases between them. Germline lookup yields CDR1 MGHDK and CDR2 SYGVNS. This CDR3 is built from 13 residues. The CDR3 spells CASSAPGRETQYF. The CDR3 DNA is TGTGCCAGCAGTGCGCCGGGGAGGGAGACCCAGTACTTC.

The chain is built from TRBV7-2 and TRBJ2-7; 9 nucleotides match TRBD1. The CDR3 is 15 residues long. With 5 bases clipped from V and 3 bases from J, the junction kept 8 bases outside the gene matches. CDR1 is SGHTA, CDR2 FQGNSA, per germline. The CDR3 bases are TGTGCCAGCAGCCTGGGGACAGGGAACAACTACGAGCAGTACTTC. Translating gives CASSLGTGNNYEQYF.

The V and J genes are TRBV9 and TRBJ1-1, with a possible D match to TRBD1 (6 bases). Between the trimmed V and J ends, which lost 3 bases and 4 bases, there was a span of 13 bases. The CDR3 is made up of 14 amino acids. Germline CDR1 reads SGDLS; CDR2 reads YYNGEE. The CDR3 DNA sequence: TGTGCCAGCAGCGAGCGGGAACAGGGCACTGAAGCTTTCTTT. It is translated as CASSEREQGTEAFF.

CDR3 sequence: CASSDRTGTGGTEAFF. The CDR3 nucleotides are TGTGCCAGCAGTGACCGCACAGGGACAGGCGGCACTGAAGCTTTCTTT. V is TRBV6-2 or TRBV6-3 and J is TRBJ1-1, with 8 bases that match TRBD1. Germline V gene lookup returns CDR1 MNHEY and CDR2 SVGEGT. The CDR3 contains 16 residues. V lost 5 bases to trimming and J lost 4 bases; unmatched junction nucleotides: 12.

The chain joins TRBV11-3 to TRBJ2-7; 8 bases agree with TRBD2. V lost 7 bases, J lost 4 bases, and 9 bases stayed unmatched. The CDR3 runs to 14 residues. CDR1 and CDR2 from the germline V gene are SGHNT and YENEEA. The CDR3 region is CASTPRGGNYEQYF. CDR3 nucleotides: TGTGCCAGCACCCCCCGGGGGGGCAATTACGAGCAGTACTTC.

The chain employs TRBV11-3 and TRBJ1-2; 7 bases line up with TRBD1. The CDR3 is made up of 12 amino acids. After removal of 4 bases from V and 4 bases from J, the junction contained 0 bases not matched to a gene. Germline V gives CDR1 SGHNT, CDR2 YENEEA. The CDR3 protein is CASSWDSYGYTF. CDR3 DNA: TGTGCCAGCAGCTGGGACAGCTATGGCTACACCTTC.